The 12 T cell receptor beta chains in this list originate from one sample, sequenced in a study of OX40 agonist ivuxolimab in advanced cancers. TCRdb keeps only in-frame clones here, not all; method: immunoSEQ multiplex PCR. The sample consists of 65,000 to 90,000 clones, about 90% of them appearing once. Material: CD4+ or CD8+ T cells sorted from blood, obtained in a trial of the OX40 agonist ivuxolimab. The origin of the receptors is an adult with an advanced solid tumor such as melanoma, head and neck, liver or kidney cancer.

This clone showed up just once. This chain joins TRBV5-1 and TRBJ2-3, with TRBD1 identical over 8 bases. J was trimmed by 1 base and V by 3 bases; bases with no gene match: 7. Germline V gene lookup returns CDR1 SGHRS and CDR2 YFSETQ. The CDR3 contains 16 residues. CDR3 in DNA: TGCGCCAGCAGCTCCAGATCGGGACAGGGCACAGATACGCAGTATTTT. Translation: CASSSRSGQGTDTQYF.

This clone was detected once. This rearrangement joins TRBV10-3 to TRBJ2-3; tentative D call: TRBD2 (6 bases). The CDR3 spans 14 residues. The ends were cut back, 6 bases at V and 5 bases at J, with 15 bases in the middle. Per the germline V gene, CDR1 is ENHRY and CDR2 is SYGVKD. The CDR3 spells CAIRGEAPKDTQYF. CDR3 bases: TGTGCCATCAGGGGGGAGGCGCCGAAAGATACGCAGTATTTT.

J is TRBJ2-7 and V is TRBV4-2; the D is unclear. Germline V gene lookup returns CDR1 LGHNA and CDR2 YNFKEQ. The CDR3 consists of 14 residues. V lost 1 base and J 0 bases, leaving 7 bases between the germline ends. CDR3 bases: TGTGCCAGCAGCCAAGGGGCCAGCTCCTACGAGCAGTACTTC. This gives the protein CASSQGASSYEQYF.

This chain connects TRBV7-3 to TRBJ2-3, with TRBD2 matching 10 bases. The CDR3 is made up of 17 amino acids. The junction had 9 bases not matched to a gene; V was cut back by 1 base and J by 5 bases. The germline gives CDR1 SGHTA, CDR2 FQGTGA. The CDR3 loop is CASSLSGLAGERDTQYF. The CDR3, as DNA: TGTGCCAGCAGCTTAAGTGGGCTAGCGGGAGAGAGAGATACGCAGTATTTT.

The rearrangement links TRBV10-3 to TRBJ2-1; possibly TRBD1 for D (5 bases). CDR3 size: 14 residues. The germline V gene encodes CDR1 ENHRY and CDR2 SYGVKD. With 3 bases removed from V and 1 base from J, the gap between germline ends came to 7 bases. CDR3 nucleotides: TGTGCCATCAGTGATGACAGATCCTACAATGAGCAGTTCTTC. Translation gives CAISDDRSYNEQFF.

The chain employs TRBV7-3 and TRBJ2-2, with 7 positions matching TRBD2. J lost 4 bases, V lost 5 bases, and 13 bases had no gene match. CDR1 is SGHTA and CDR2 is FQGTGA in the germline V gene. This CDR3 has 17 residues. For the CDR3, the DNA is TGTGCCAGCAGCCAACTCGGCGGGGGATGGGGCACCGGGGAGCTGTTTTTT. It is translated as CASSQLGGGWGTGELFF.

The chain links TRBV11-2 to TRBJ1-1, with 8 bases identical to TRBD1. Germline CDR1 reads SGHAT; CDR2 reads FQNNGV. The CDR3 spans 15 residues. The ends lost 5 bases at V and 3 bases at J; junction bases unmatched: 8. This CDR3 reads CASSPPGGRDTEAFF. The CDR3 region has the DNA TGTGCCAGCAGCCCACCAGGGGGCAGGGACACTGAAGCTTTCTTT.

The chain combines TRBV6-5 with TRBJ2-7; D remains ambiguous. Trimming shortened V by 6 bases and J by 4 bases, and 10 bases separated the two germline ends. CDR1 is MNHEY, CDR2 SVGAGI, per germline. The CDR3 has 12 residues. Here the CDR3 DNA reads TGTGCCAGCAGCTCCGTCGGTTACGAGCAGTACTTC. Translating gives CASSSVGYEQYF.

CDR3 DNA sequence: TGCGCCAGCAGACCGGGACTAGCCTCATACAATGAGCAGTTCTTC. It translates to CASRPGLASYNEQFF. The chain recombines TRBV5-1 with TRBJ2-1; 9 bases fit TRBD2. The V gene end was trimmed by 5 bases and the J gene end by 4 bases; junction bases not matched to a gene: 7. CDR1 is SGHRS and CDR2 is YFSETQ in the germline V gene. The CDR3 totals 15 residues.

The chain carries TRBV30 and TRBJ2-1; weak D call: TRBD2 (6 bases). Trimming pared 4 bases from V and 7 bases from J, leaving 20 bases between. CDR3 length: 15 residues. Germline V lookup: CDR1 GTSNPN, CDR2 SVGIG (reference sequence). The CDR3 here is CAWNSGPLLGNEQFF. Written as DNA, the CDR3 is TGTGCCTGGAACAGCGGGCCCCTCCTTGGGAATGAGCAGTTCTTC.

The chain uses TRBV5-1 and TRBJ2-1; D is ambiguous. Germline V gene sequence: CDR1 SGHRS, CDR2 YFSETQ. V dropped 2 bases and J dropped 0 bases, with 9 bases sitting between them. CDR3 length: 15 residues. The CDR3 loop reads CASSFSTSSYNEQFF. Written as DNA, the CDR3 is TGCGCCAGCAGCTTCTCGACGAGCTCCTACAATGAGCAGTTCTTC.

This clone showed up just once. This rearrangement joins TRBV2 to TRBJ2-5; tentatively, D is TRBD1 (6 bases). CDR1 SNHLY and CDR2 FYNNEI come from the germline V gene. The V end lost 4 bases, the J end lost 2 bases, and 8 bases lay between the germline ends. CDR3 length equals 13 residues. CDR3 nucleotide sequence: TGTGCCAGCAGTGGGGACATTCAAGAGACCCAGTACTTC. It specifies CASSGDIQETQYF.